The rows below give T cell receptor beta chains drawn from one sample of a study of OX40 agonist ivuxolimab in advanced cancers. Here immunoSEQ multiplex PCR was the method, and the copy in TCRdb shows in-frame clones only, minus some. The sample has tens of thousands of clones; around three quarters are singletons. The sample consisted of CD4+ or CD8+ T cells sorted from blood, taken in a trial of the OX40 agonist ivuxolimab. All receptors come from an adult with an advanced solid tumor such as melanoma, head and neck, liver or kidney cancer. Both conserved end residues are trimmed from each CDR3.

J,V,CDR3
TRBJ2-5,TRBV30,AWSVGASGGTQY
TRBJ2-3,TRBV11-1,ASSLVIADTQY
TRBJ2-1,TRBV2,ASSFIGGNEQF
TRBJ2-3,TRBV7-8,ASTPGKDTQY
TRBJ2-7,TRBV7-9,ASSPGQAHWEEQY
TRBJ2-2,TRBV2,ASSGQRTGELF
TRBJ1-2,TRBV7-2,ASSSVGTGYT
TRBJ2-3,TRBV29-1,SVDIFRDTQY
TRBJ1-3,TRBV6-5,ASSFSYGQSGNTIY
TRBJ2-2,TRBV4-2,ASSQDESGGRELF
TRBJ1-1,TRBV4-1,ASSPPGRYTEAF
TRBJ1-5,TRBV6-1,ASTQVVDQPQH
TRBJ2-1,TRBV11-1,ASSLAMKEQF
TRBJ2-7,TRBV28,ASSMTTGVYEQY
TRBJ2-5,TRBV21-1,ASSHEETQY
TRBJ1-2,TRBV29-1,SASGSNLNYGYT
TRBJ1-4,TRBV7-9,ASSLYMVEKLF
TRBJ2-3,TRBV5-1,ASSLQDPVSTDTQY
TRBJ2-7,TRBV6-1,ASNRDRTSSYEQY
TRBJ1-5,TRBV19,ASTSFGTANQPQH
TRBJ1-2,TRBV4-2,ASSLGWSGNYGYT
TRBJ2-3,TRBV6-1,ASSESVTNTDTQY
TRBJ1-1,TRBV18,ASSLDMNTEAF
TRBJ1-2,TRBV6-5,ASRDQGRMTMGYT
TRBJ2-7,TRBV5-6,ASSLEGDSYEQY
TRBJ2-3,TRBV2,ASTGPGGDTQY
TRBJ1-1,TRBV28,ASSRVVNTEAF
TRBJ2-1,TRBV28,ASSEGGGKDEQF
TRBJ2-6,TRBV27,ASLGQFGANVLT
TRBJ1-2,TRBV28,ASTPGGPYGYT
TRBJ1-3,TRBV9,PTRNTIY
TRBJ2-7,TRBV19,ASSAGTFAYEQY
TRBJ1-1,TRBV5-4,ASSPTRGVNTEAF